A single sample gave rise to the 9 T cell receptor beta chains below, sequenced in a study of regulatory T cells in long-lasting Graves disease. Library construction for TCR beta used iRepertoire HTBI primers and Arm-PCR of CDR3 regions. MiXCR, run by TCRdb on the multiplex PCR reads, gives a single entry per CDR3 protein. The table lists about 560,000 distinct CDR3 sequences, around 15% of them singletons. Documented time point: newly diagnosed GD, antithyroid drugs for less than 3 months. The TCR library used RNA extracted from PBMCs. The sample was also reused in another study, on T cells in Graves' hyperthyroidism and ophthalmopathy.

This sample comprised peripheral blood mononuclear cells (PBMCs), obtained at new diagnosis, from a patient treated with antithyroid drugs. The receptors originated from a man aged 18 to 30 with Graves disease.

V is TRBV12-5 and J is TRBJ2-6, with D tentatively TRBD2 (5 bases). Germline CDR1 is LGHNT and CDR2 is FRNRAP. V lost 6 bases and J 2 bases, leaving 17 bases between the germline ends. The CDR3 runs 17 residues. The CDR3 DNA reads as TGTGCTAGTGGCCACGACCTGCGGGTGGCTGGGGCCAACGTCCTGACTTTC. Protein sequence: CASGHDLRVAGANVLTF. The variable domain in full, completed from reference TRBV12-5 and TRBJ2-6, reads DARVTQTPRHKVTEMGQEVTMRCQPILGHNTVFWYRQTMMQGLELLAYFRNRAPLDDSGMPKDRFSAEMPDATLATLKIQPSEPRDSAVYFCASGHDLRVAGANVLTFGAGSRLTVL.

This clonotype has at least ten counts. The J gene is TRBJ2-1, the V gene TRBV28; the D gene is possibly TRBD2 (5 bases). Germline V CDR1 and CDR2: MDHEN, SYDVKM. V shed 5 bases and J shed 5 bases, with 16 bases lying between them. This CDR3 region has 15 residues. The CDR3 is CASSPGSGLNNEQFF. The CDR3 nucleotides are TGTGCCAGCAGTCCAGGAAGCGGCCTGAACAATGAGCAGTTCTTC.

The rearrangement uses TRBV20-1 and TRBJ2-1; possible D gene TRBD2, 5 bases. This CDR3 spans 10 amino acids. From germline, CDR1 is DFQATT and CDR2 SNEGSKA (reference sequence). CDR3 DNA: TGCAGCGGGAAGATAAATGAGCAGTTCTTC. Amino acids: CSGKINEQFF.

V is TRBV14 and J is TRBJ2-2; D unclear. This CDR3 is 13 amino acids long. In germline, CDR1 is SGHDN, CDR2 FVKESK. Trimming removed 5 bases at V and 8 bases at J, with 12 bases between. CDR3 bases: TGTGCCAGCAGCGTACCGTTAGGAGGGGAGCTGTTTTTT. It yields the protein CASSVPLGGELFF.

This clonotype showed up just a few times. The genes are TRBV4-1 and TRBJ2-7, with TRBD1 identical over 9 bases. V shed 2 bases, J shed 6 bases, and the junction held 11 bases outside the gene matches. CDR3 length equals 16 residues. Germline V gene sequence: CDR1 MGHRA, CDR2 YSYEKL. The DNA for the CDR3 is TGCGCCAGCAGCCAAAGATCCGGGACAGGGCCGAGCGAGCAGTACTTC. This sequence encodes CASSQRSGTGPSEQYF.

The rearrangement uses TRBV3-1 and TRBJ2-1; 10 nucleotides match TRBD1. Losses at the gene ends were 2 bases for V and 6 bases for J; bases not matched to a gene: 7. The germline V gene encodes CDR1 LGHDT and CDR2 YNNKEL (reference sequence). This CDR3 contains 16 residues. The CDR3 nucleotides are TGTGCCAGCAGCCAAAAGTTGGGACAGGGGTTCAATGAGCAGTTCTTC. This encodes CASSQKLGQGFNEQFF.

The sample holds a few counts of this clonotype. The chain combines TRBV3-1 with TRBJ2-5, with D perhaps TRBD2 (6 bases). The germline gives CDR1 LGHDT, CDR2 YNNKEL (reference sequence). The CDR3 runs to 16 residues. V was trimmed by 7 bases and J by 5 bases, leaving 23 bases between them. The CDR3 region has the DNA TGTGCCAGCAAAGAGGGGCGCGGGGAGCTCGGGGAGACCCAGTACTTC. Amino acid sequence: CASKEGRGELGETQYF.

The chain combines TRBV12-3 or TRBV12-4 with TRBJ1-5; 7 positions match TRBD1. Trimming took 2 bases from V and 4 from J; bases not matched to a gene: 5. The CDR3 is made up of 15 amino acids. CDR3 amino acids: CASSLSGGLNQPQHF. The CDR3 DNA reads as TGTGCCAGCAGTTTATCAGGGGGGTTGAATCAGCCCCAGCATTTT.

The chain links TRBV9 to TRBJ2-2; the D is unclear. Germline values: CDR1 SGDLS, CDR2 YYNGEE. There are 14 residues in the CDR3. V was trimmed by 5 bases and J by 0 bases, leaving 8 bases between them. The CDR3 nucleotides read TGTGCCAGCAGTACAAGAACGAACACCGGGGAGCTGTTTTTT. This gives the protein CASSTRTNTGELFF. The whole variable domain, remainder taken from reference TRBV9 and TRBJ2-2, is DSGVTQTPKHLITATGQRVTLRCSPRSGDLSVYWYQQSLDQGLQFLIQYYNGEERAKGNILERFSAQQFPDLHSELNLSSLELGDSALYFCASSTRTNTGELFFGEGSRLTVL.